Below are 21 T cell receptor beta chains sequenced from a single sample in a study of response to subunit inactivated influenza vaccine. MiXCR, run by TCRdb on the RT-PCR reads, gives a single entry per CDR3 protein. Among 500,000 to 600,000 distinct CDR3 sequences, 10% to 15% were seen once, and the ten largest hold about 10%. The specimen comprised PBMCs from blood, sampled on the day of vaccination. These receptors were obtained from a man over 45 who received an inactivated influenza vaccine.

The CDR3 coding sequence is TGCGCCAGCAGCTTAATGGTTCAGCACATGAACACTGAAGCTTTCTTT. Its translation is CASSLMVQHMNTEAFF. The genes are TRBV5-1 and TRBJ1-1, with no clear D. CDR1 is SGHRS and CDR2 is YFSETQ in the germline V gene. V was shortened by 2 bases and J by 0 bases, with 14 bases between the two germline ends. This CDR3 region has 16 residues.

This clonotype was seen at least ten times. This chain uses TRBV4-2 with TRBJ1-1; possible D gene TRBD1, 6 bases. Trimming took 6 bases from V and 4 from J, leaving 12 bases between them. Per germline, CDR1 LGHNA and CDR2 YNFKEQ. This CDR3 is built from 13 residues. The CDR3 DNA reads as TGTGCCAGCAGGCTACAGGGACTCACTGAAGCTTTCTTT. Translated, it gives CASRLQGLTEAFF.

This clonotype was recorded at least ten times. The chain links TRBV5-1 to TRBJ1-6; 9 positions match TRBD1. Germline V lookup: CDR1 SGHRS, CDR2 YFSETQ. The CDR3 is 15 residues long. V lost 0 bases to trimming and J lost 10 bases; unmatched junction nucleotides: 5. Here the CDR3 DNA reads TGCGCCAGCAGCTTGGCCGGACAGGGGAGGTCACCCCTCCACTTT. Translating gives CASSLAGQGRSPLHF.

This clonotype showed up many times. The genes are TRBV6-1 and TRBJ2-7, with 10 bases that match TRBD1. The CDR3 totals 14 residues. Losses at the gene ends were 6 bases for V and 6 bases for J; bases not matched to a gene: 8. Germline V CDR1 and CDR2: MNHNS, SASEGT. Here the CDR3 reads CASSPGQGISEQYF. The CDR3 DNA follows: TGTGCCAGCAGCCCGGGACAGGGGATATCCGAGCAGTACTTC.

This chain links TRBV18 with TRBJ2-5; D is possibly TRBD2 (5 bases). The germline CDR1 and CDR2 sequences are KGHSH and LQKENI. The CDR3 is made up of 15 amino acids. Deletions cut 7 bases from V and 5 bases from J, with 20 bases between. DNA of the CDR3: TGTGCCAGCTTCAATAGCGTCGGAGGTCAGGAGACCCAGTACTTC. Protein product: CASFNSVGGQETQYF. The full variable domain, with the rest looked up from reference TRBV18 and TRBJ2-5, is NAGVMQNPRHLVRRRGQEARLRCSPMKGHSHVYWYRQLPEEGLKFMVYLQKENIIDESGMPKERFSAEFPKEGPSILRIQQVVRGDSAAYFCASFNSVGGQETQYFGPGTRLLVL.

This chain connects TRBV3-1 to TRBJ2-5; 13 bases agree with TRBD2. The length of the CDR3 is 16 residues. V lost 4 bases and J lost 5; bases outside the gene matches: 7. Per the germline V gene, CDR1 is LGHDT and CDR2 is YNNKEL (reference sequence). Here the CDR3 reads CASSLGTSGAAETQYF. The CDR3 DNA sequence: TGTGCCAGCAGCCTCGGGACTAGCGGGGCAGCGGAGACCCAGTACTTC.

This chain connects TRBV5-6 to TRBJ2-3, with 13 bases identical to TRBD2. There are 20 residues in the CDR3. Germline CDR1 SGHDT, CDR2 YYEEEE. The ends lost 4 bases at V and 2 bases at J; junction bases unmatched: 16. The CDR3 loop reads CASSQTSGGSRLGYTDTQYF. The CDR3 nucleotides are TGTGCCAGCAGCCAGACTAGCGGGGGGTCCCGTTTAGGGTACACAGATACGCAGTATTTT.

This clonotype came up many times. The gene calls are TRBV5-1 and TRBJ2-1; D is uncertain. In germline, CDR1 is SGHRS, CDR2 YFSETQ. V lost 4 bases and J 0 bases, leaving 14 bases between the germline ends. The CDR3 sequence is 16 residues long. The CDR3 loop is CASSRSLASSYNEQFF. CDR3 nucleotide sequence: TGCGCCAGCAGCCGTTCCTTGGCCAGCTCCTACAATGAGCAGTTCTTC.

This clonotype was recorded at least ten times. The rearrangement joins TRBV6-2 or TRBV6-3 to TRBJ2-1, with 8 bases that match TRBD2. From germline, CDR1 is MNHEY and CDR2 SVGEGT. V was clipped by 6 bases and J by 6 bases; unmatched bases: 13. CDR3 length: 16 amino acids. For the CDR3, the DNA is TGTGCCAGCAGGTCCTACCGGGGGGGTGCTCTCAATGAGCAGTTCTTC. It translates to CASRSYRGGALNEQFF.

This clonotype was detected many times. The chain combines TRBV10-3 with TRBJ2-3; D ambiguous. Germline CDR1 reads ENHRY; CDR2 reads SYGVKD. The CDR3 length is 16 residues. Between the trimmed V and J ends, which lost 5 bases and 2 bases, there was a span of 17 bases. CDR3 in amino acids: CAISPRSLGITDTQYF. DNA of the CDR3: TGTGCCATCAGTCCAAGGTCCCTTGGGATCACAGATACGCAGTATTTT.

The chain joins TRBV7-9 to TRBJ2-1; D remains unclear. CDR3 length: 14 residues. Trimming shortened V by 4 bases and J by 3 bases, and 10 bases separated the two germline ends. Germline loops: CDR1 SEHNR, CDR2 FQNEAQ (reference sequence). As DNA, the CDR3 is TGTGCCAGCAGCTCCCCGGACGGCTACAATGAGCAGTTCTTC. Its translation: CASSSPDGYNEQFF.

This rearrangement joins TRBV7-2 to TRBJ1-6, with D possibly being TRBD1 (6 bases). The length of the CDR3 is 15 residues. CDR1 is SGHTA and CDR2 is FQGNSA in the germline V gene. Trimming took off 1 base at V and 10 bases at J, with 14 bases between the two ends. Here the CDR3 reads CASSLEGQSGSPLHF. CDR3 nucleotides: TGTGCCAGCAGCTTAGAAGGACAGAGTGGCTCACCCCTCCACTTT. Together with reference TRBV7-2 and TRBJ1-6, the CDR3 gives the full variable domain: GAGVSQSPSNKVTEKGKDVELRCDPISGHTALYWYRQSLGQGLEFLIYFQGNSAPDKSGLPSDRFSAERTGGSVSTLTIQRTQQEDSAVYLCASSLEGQSGSPLHFGNGTRLTVT.

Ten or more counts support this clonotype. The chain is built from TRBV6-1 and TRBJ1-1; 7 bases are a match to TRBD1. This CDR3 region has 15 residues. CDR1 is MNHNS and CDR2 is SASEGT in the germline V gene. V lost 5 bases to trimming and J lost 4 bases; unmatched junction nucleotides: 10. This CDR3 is CASSQGGRGGTEAFF. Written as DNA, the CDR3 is TGTGCCAGCAGTCAAGGGGGCAGAGGAGGCACTGAAGCTTTCTTT.

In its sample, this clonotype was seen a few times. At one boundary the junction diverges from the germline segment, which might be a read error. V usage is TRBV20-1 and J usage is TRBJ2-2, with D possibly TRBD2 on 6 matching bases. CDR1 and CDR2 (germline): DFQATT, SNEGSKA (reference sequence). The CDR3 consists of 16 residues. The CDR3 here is CCAREPSGGNTGELFF. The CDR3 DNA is TGCTGTGCTAGAGAGCCCTCCGGGGGGAACACCGGGGAGCTGTTTTTT.

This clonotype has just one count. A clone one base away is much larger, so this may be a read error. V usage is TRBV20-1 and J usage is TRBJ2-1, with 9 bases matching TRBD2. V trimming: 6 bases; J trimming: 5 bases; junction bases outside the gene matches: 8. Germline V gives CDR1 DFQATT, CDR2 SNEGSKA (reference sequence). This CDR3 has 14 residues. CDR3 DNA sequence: TGCAGTGCAATGGCGGGAGGGCCCCACAATGAGCAGTTCTTC. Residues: CSAMAGGPHNEQFF.

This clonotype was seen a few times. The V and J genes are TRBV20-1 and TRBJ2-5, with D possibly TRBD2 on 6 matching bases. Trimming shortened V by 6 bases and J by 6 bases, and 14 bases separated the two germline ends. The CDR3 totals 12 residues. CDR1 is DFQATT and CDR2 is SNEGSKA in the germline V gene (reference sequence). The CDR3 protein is CSALTRLQTQYF. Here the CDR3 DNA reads TGCAGTGCCCTGACTAGACTGCAGACCCAGTACTTC.

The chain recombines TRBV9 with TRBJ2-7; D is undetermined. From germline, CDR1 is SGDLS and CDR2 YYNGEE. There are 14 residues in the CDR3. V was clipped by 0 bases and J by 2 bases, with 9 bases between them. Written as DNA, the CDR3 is TGTGCCAGCAGCGTAGTCCCGGAGACCTACGAGCAGTACTTC. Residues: CASSVVPETYEQYF. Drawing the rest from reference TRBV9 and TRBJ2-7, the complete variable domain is DSGVTQTPKHLITATGQRVTLRCSPRSGDLSVYWYQQSLDQGLQFLIQYYNGEERAKGNILERFSAQQFPDLHSELNLSSLELGDSALYFCASSVVPETYEQYFGPGTRLTVT.

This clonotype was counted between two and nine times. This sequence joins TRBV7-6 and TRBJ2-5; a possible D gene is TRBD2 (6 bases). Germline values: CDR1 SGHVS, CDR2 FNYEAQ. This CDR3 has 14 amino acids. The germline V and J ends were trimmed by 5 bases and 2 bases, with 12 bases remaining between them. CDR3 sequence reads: CASSPYSGQETQYF. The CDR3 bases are TGTGCCAGCAGCCCATATAGCGGTCAAGAGACCCAGTACTTC.

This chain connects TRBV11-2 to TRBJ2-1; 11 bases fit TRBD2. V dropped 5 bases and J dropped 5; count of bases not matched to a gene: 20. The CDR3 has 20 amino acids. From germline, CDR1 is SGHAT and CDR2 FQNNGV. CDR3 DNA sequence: TGTGCCAGCAGCCGCCGCGGGAGGATTAGCGGGAGGGCCTCAAACAATGAGCAGTTCTTC. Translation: CASSRRGRISGRASNNEQFF.

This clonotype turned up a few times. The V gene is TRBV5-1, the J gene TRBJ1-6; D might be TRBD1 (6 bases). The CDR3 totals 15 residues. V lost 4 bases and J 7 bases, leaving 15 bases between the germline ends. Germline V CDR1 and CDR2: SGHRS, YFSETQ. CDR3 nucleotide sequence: TGCGCCAGCAGCCCCAGGGGAGATCGGAATTCACCCCTCCACTTT. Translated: CASSPRGDRNSPLHF.

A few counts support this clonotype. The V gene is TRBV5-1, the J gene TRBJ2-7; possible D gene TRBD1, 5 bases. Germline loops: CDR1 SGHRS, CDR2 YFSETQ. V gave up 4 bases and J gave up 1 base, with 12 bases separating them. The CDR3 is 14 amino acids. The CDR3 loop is CASSPSQGSYEQYF. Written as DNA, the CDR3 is TGCGCCAGCAGCCCTTCTCAGGGTTCCTACGAGCAGTACTTC.